This T cell receptor beta chain was captured by sequencing in a study of blood T cell repertoires in COVID-19. For the study at large: Samples representing acute and convalescent COVID-19 were sourced from the United States, Italy and Spain. T cells, B-cell-depleted T cells, or PBMCs provided the cDNA or gDNA that served as material.

As handled by the study authors: Reference gene primer amplification in the assay estimated nucleated cell counts. The repertoire was sequenced with immunoSEQ multiplex PCR; TCRdb's copy has only in-frame clones and lacks some. V, J and clone size are those of that table, while D and trimming were read from the DNA. The sample includes around 150,000 clones, 80% of them seen just once. Germline CDR1 and CDR2: LNHDA and SQIVND (reference sequence). The V end lost 7 bases, the J end lost 6 bases, and 10 bases lay between the germline ends. This CDR3 comprises 13 residues. V is TRBV19 and J is TRBJ1-6; no clear D. Sequenced sample: peripheral blood. The sequence came from a woman between 50 and 59 years old with acute or convalescent COVID-19. The CDR3 coding sequence is TGTGCCAGTACCGAGATTTCTAATTCACCCCTCCACTTT. This codes for CASTEISNSPLHF.